This T cell receptor beta chain is drawn from a study of cytomegalovirus exposure and HLA in healthy donors. Notes on the study in general: A further, later analysis showed that HLA-associated TCR beta chains (compared with equally common others) were more clonally expanded. V- and J-gene trimming of TCR beta was linked (in a later analysis) to a missense DCLRE1C variant. Within an earlier analysis, most TCR beta V segments proved productive either about 90% or about 30% of the time.

The CDR3 is made up of 12 amino acids. Trimming removed 4 bases at V and 5 bases at J, with 11 bases between. The germline V gene has CDR1 GTSNPN and CDR2 SVGIG (reference sequence). This PCR relied on a set of 60 Vbeta primers and 13 Jbeta primers. Authors' methods: Later, 65 million to 85 million unique TCR beta chains were counted in an analysis, and about 10 million of them were shared. Sequenced by immunoSEQ multiplex PCR; TCRdb stores in-frame clones only, minus some. The D gene and trimming were derived from the DNA, and the V and J assignments and clone size from that table. Counted here are approximately 110,000 clones, around 77% occurring once; the ten biggest clones make up around 5.8%. There are a few counts of this clone. The antigen remains undetermined.

This sequence originates from a woman aged 30 to 39 in good health and CMV-seropositive. The rearrangement joins TRBV30 to TRBJ1-1; D not resolved. What was sequenced was PBMCs. The CDR3 reads CAWNRGGTEAFF. CDR3 in DNA: TGTGCCTGGAATCGTGGAGGAACTGAAGCTTTCTTT.